This TCR beta chain was sequenced for a study of blood T cells in healthy people across ages. The ends lost 5 bases at V and 3 bases at J; junction bases unmatched: 10. This CDR3 is 15 amino acids long. A second about 7 to 12 cycle PCR used barcoded and J-beta primers. TCRdb processed the 5' RACE reads anew with MiXCR; each CDR3 protein has one entry. The repertoire holds about 1 million distinct CDR3 sequences, with 35% to 55% as singletons. This clonotype was seen only a few times. Sequencing was done on a sample of blood. The rearrangement links TRBV12-3 or TRBV12-4 to TRBJ2-7; TRBD1 agrees at 7 bases. The source is an older woman in good health. CDR3 residues: CASSPSGQADYEQYF. The DNA for the CDR3 is TGTGCCAGCAGTCCCTCAGGACAGGCAGACTACGAGCAGTACTTC.